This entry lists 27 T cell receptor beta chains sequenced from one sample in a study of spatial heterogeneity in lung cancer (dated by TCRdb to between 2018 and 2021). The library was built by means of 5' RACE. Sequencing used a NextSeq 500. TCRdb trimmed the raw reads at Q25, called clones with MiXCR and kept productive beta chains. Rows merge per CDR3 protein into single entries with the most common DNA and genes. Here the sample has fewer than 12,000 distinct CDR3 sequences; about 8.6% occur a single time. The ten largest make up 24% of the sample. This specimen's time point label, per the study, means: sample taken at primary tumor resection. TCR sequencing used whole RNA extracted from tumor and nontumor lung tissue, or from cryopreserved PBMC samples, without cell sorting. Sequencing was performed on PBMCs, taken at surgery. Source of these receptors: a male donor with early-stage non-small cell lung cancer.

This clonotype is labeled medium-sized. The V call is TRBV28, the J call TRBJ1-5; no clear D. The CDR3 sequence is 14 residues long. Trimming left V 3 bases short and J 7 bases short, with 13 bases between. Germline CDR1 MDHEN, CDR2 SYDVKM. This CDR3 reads CASSFYPQRQPQHF. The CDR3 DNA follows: TGTGCCAGCAGTTTCTACCCACAGAGACAGCCCCAGCATTTT.

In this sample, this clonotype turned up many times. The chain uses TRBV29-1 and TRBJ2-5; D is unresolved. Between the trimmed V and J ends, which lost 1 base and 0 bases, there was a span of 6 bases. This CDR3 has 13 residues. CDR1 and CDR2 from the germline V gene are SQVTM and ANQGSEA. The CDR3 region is CSVEGPNQETQYF. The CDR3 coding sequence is TGCAGCGTTGAAGGGCCAAACCAAGAGACCCAGTACTTC.

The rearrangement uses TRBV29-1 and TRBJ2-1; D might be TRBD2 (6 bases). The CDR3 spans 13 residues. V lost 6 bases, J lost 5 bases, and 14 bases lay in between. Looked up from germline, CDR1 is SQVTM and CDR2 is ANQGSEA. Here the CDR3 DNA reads TGCAGCGTCCACTGGGGGGTTGACAATGAGCAGTTCTTC. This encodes CSVHWGVDNEQFF.

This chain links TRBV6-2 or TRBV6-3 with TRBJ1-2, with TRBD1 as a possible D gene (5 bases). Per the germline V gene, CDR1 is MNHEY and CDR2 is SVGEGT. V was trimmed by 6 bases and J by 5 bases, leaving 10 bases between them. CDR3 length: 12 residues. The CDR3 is CASSRGPYGYTF. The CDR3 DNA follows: TGTGCCAGCAGCCGGGGACCATATGGCTACACCTTC.

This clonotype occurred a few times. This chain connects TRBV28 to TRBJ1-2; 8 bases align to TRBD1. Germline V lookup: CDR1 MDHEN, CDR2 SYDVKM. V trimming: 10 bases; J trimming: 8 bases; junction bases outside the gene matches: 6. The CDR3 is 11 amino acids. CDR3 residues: CANQGARGYTF. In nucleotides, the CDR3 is TGTGCCAACCAGGGGGCTAGGGGCTACACCTTC.

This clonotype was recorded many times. CDR3 residues: CASSRSTGSTEAFF. The DNA for the CDR3 is TGTGCCAGCTCTCGAAGTACAGGGTCCACTGAAGCTTTCTTT. The chain recombines TRBV18 with TRBJ1-1; tentatively, D is TRBD1 (6 bases). CDR3 length: 14 amino acids. Trimming stripped 6 bases from V and 4 bases from J, with 15 bases between. CDR1 and CDR2 from the germline V gene are KGHSH and LQKENI.

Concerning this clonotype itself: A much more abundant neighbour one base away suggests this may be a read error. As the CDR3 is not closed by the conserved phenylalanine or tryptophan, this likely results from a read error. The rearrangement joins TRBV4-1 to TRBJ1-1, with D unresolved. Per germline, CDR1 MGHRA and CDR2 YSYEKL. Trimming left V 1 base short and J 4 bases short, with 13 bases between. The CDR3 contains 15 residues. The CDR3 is CASSQVPVGSTEAFL. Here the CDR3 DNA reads TGCGCCAGCAGCCAAGTCCCTGTGGGGAGCACTGAAGCTTTCCTT.

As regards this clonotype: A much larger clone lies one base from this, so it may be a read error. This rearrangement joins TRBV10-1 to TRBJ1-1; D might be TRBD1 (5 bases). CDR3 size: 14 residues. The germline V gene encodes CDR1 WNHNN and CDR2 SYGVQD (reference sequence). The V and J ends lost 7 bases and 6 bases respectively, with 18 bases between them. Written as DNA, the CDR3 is TGCGCCAGCACCCGGGACCTTAGTGGCTCTGAAGCTTTCTTT. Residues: CASTRDLSGSEAFF.

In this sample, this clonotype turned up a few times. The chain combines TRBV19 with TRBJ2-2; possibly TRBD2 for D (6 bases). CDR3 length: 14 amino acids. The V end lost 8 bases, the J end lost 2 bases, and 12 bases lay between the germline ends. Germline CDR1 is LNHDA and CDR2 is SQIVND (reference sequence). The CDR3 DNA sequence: TGTGCCAGTCGCCCGGGAGAAAACACCGGGGAGCTGTTTTTT. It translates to CASRPGENTGELFF.

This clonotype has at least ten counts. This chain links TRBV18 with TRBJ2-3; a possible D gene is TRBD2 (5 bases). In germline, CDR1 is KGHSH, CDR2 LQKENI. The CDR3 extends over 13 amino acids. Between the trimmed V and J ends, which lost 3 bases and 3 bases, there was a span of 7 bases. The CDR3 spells CASSPRLTDTQYF. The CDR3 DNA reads TGTGCCAGCTCACCGCGACTAACAGATACGCAGTATTTT.

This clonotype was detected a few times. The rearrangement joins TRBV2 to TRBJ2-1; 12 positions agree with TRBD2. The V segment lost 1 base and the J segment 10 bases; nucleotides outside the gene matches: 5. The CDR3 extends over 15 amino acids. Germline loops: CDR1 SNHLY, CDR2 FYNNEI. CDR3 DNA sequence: TGTGCCAGCAGTGAAGGGTCTAGCGGGGGGGCGGAGCAGTTCTTC. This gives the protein CASSEGSSGGAEQFF.

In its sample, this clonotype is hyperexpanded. CDR3 loop: CATGAGYSGANVLTF. The CDR3 DNA is TGTGCCACTGGCGCGGGCTACTCTGGGGCCAACGTCCTGACTTTC. V usage is TRBV19 and J usage is TRBJ2-6, with D perhaps TRBD2 (5 bases). The CDR3 runs to 15 residues. V was trimmed by 10 bases and J by 0 bases, leaving 13 bases between them. Germline V lookup: CDR1 LNHDA, CDR2 SQIVND (reference sequence).

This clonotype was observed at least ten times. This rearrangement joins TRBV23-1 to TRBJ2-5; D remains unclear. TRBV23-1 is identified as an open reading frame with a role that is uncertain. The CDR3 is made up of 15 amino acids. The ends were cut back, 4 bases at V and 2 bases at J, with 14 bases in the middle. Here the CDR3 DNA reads TGCGCCAGCAGTCGATCCATTGGGGTTCAAGAGACCCAGTACTTC. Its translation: CASSRSIGVQETQYF.

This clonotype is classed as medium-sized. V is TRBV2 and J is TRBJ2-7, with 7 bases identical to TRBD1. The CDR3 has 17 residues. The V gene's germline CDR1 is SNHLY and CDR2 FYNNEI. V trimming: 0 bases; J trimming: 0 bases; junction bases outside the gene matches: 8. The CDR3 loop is CASSEARKGALSYEQYF. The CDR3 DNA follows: TGTGCCAGCAGTGAAGCCCGTAAGGGGGCCCTCTCCTACGAGCAGTACTTC.

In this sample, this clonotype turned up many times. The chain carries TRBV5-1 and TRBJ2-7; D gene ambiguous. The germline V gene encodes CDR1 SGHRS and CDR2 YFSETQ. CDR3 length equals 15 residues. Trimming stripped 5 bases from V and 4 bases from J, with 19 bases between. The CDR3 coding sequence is TGCGCCAGCAGACCAGCTTTTAGGGCCGGTTACGAGCAGTACTTC. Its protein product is CASRPAFRAGYEQYF.

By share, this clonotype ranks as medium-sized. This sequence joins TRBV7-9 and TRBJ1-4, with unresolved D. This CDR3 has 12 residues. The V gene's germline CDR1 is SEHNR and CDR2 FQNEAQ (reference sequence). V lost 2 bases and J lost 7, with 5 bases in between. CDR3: CASSLPGEKLFF. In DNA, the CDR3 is TGTGCCAGCAGCTTACCGGGTGAAAAACTGTTTTTT.

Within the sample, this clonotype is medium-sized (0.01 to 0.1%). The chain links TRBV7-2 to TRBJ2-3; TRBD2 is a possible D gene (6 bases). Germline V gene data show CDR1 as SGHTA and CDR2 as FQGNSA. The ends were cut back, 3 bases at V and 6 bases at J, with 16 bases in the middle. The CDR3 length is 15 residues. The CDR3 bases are TGTGCCAGCAGCTTCCGCCGGGACTTTAAGGATACGCAGTATTTT. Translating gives CASSFRRDFKDTQYF.

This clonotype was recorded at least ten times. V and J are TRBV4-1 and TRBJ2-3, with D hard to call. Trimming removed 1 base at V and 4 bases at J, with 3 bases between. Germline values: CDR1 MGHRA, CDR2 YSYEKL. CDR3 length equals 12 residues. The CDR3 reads CASSQGPDTQYF. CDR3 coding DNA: TGCGCCAGCAGCCAAGGCCCAGATACGCAGTATTTT.

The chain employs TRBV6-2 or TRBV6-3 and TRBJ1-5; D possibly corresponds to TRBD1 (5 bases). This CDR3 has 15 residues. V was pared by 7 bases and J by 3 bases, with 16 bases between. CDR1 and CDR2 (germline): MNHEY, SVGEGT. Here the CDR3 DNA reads TGTGCCAGCACCCCCAGAGGGGTGAACAATCAGCCCCAGCATTTT. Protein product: CASTPRGVNNQPQHF.

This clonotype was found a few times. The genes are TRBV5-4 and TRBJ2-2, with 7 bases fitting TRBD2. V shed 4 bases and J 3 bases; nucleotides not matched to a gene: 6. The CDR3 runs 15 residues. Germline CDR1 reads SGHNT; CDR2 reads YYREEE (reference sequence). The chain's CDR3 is CASSPKAGDTGELFF. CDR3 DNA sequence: TGTGCCAGCAGCCCCAAGGCGGGGGACACCGGGGAGCTGTTTTTT.

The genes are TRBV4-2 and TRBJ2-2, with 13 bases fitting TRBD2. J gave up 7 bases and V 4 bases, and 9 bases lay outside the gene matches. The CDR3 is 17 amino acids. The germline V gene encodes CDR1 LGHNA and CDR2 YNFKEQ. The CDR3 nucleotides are TGTGCCAGCAGCCCAGAACTAGCGGGAGGGCCTATCGGGGAGCTGTTTTTT. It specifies CASSPELAGGPIGELFF.

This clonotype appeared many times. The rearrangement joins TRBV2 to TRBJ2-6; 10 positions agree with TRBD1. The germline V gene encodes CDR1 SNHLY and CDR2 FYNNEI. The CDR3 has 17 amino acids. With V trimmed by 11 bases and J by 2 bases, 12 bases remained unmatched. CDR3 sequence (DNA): TGTGCCGCCAGAACCGGGACAGGGGCCCCTGGGGCCAACGTCCTGACTTTC. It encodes CAARTGTGAPGANVLTF.

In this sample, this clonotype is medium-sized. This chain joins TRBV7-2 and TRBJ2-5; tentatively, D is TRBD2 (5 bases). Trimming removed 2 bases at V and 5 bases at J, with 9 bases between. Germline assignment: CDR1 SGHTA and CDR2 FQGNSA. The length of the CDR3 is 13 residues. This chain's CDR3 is CASSLTSLETQYF. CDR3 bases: TGTGCCAGCAGCTTAACTAGTTTGGAGACCCAGTACTTC.

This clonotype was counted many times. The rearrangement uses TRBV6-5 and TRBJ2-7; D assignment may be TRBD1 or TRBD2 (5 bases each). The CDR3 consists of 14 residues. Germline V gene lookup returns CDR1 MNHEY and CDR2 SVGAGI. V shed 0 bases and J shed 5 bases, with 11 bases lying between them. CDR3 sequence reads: CASSYSAGSNEQYF. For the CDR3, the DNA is TGTGCCAGCAGTTACTCGGCAGGGAGTAACGAGCAGTACTTC.

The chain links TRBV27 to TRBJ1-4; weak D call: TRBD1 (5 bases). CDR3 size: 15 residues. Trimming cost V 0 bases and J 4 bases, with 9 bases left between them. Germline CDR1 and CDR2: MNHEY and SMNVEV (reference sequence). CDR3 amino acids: CASSLSGTYNEKLFF. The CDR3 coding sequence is TGTGCCAGCAGTTTATCCGGGACTTATAATGAAAAACTGTTTTTT.

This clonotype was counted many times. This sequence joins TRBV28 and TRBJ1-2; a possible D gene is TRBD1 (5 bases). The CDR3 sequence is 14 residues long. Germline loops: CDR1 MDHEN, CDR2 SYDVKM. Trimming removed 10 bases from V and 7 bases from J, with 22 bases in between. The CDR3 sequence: CATKNTTGTGGYTF. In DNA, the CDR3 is TGTGCCACCAAAAATACTACCGGGACGGGTGGCTACACCTTC.

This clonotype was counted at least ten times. The DNA for the CDR3 is TGTGCCAGTAGTACCCACAGAGAGACCCAGTACTTC. This gives the protein CASSTHRETQYF. The chain carries TRBV19 and TRBJ2-5, with D unclear. V lost 4 bases, J lost 4 bases, and 7 bases lay in between. Germline CDR1 and CDR2: LNHDA and SQIVND (reference sequence). This CDR3 comprises 12 residues.